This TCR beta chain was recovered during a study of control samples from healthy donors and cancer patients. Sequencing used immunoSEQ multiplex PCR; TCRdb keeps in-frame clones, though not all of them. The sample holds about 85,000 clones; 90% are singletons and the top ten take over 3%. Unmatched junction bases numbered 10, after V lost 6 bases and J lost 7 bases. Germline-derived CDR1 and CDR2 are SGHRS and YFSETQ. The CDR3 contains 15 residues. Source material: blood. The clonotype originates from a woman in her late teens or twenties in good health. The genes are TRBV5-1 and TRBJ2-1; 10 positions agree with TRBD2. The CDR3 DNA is TGCGCCAGCACCGAACCCGAGCGGGGGGGGAATGAGCAGTTCTTC. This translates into CASTEPERGGNEQFF.